Listed here are 11 T cell receptor beta chains from one sample, sequenced in a study of blood T cell repertoires in COVID-19. Sequencing used immunoSEQ multiplex PCR; TCRdb keeps in-frame clones, though not all of them. In the table there are fewer than 300,000 clones, roughly 84% of which are singletons. Source material: peripheral blood. The receptors were sampled from a woman between 18 and 30 years old with acute or convalescent COVID-19.

V gene TRBV27 combines with J gene TRBJ2-7; 8 bases match TRBD1. Per the germline V gene, CDR1 is MNHEY and CDR2 is SMNVEV (reference sequence). CDR3 size: 14 residues. The ends lost 4 bases at V and 2 bases at J; junction bases unmatched: 4. For the CDR3, the DNA is TGTGCCAGCAGTTGGGCAGGGGGCCCCTACGAGCAGTACTTC. This translates into CASSWAGGPYEQYF.

Worth noting for this clone: Additional DNA sequences in this sample encode the identical CDR3. The CDR3: CASSPQGNYGYTF. The CDR3 DNA follows: TGTGCCAGCAGTCCCCAGGGAAACTATGGCTACACCTTC. V gene TRBV12-3 or TRBV12-4 combines with J gene TRBJ1-2, with D possibly TRBD1 on 5 matching bases. This CDR3 is 13 amino acids long. The ends were cut back, 5 bases at V and 2 bases at J, with 9 bases in the middle.

The rearrangement links TRBV4-3 to TRBJ1-2; D perhaps matches TRBD1 (5 bases). This CDR3 comprises 13 residues. Germline V gene lookup returns CDR1 LGHNA and CDR2 YSLEER. Trimming removed 4 bases from V and 1 base from J, with 7 bases in between. The CDR3 spells CASSPRVNYGYTF. The CDR3 DNA sequence: TGCGCCAGCAGCCCCAGGGTTAACTATGGCTACACCTTC.

V is TRBV7-6 and J is TRBJ1-4; 9 bases are a match to TRBD1. Per the germline V gene, CDR1 is SGHVS and CDR2 is FNYEAQ. Unmatched junction bases numbered 8, after V lost 5 bases and J lost 7 bases. The length of the CDR3 is 15 residues. In nucleotides, the CDR3 is TGTGCCAGCAGCGGGAGGACAGGGGCTAGTGAAAAACTGTTTTTT. Its protein is CASSGRTGASEKLFF.

The chain combines TRBV11-2 with TRBJ2-1, with D tentatively TRBD2 (5 bases). CDR1 is SGHAT, CDR2 FQNNGV, per germline. Deletions cut 1 base from V and 1 base from J, with 11 bases between. The CDR3 length is 16 residues. In DNA, the CDR3 is TGTGCCAGCAGCTTAGGGCTCCGGGGATCCTACAATGAGCAGTTCTTC. Amino acids: CASSLGLRGSYNEQFF. Full variable domain (rest looked up from reference TRBV11-2 and TRBJ2-1): EAGVAQSPRYKIIEKRQSVAFWCNPISGHATLYWYQQILGQGPKLLIQFQNNGVVDDSQLPKDRFSAERLKGVDSTLKIQPAKLEDSAVYLCASSLGLRGSYNEQFFGPGTRLTVL.

This clone was recorded a few times. The rearrangement uses TRBV30 and TRBJ1-2; 9 bases are shared with TRBD1. J lost 1 base, V lost 5 bases, and 2 bases had no gene match. This CDR3 is built from 13 residues. Germline CDR1 and CDR2: GTSNPN and SVGIG (reference sequence). The CDR3 nucleotides read TGTGCCTGGCGGACAGGGGATAACTATGGCTACACCTTC. Translated, it gives CAWRTGDNYGYTF. Complete variable domain (other parts from reference TRBV30 and TRBJ1-2): SQTIHQWPATLVQPVGSPLSLECTVEGTSNPNLYWYRQAAGRGLQLLFYSVGIGQISSEVPQNLSASRPQDRQFILSSKKLLLSDSGFYLCAWRTGDNYGYTFGSGTRLTVV.

This chain connects TRBV27 to TRBJ2-7; 7 bases are a match to TRBD2. J was trimmed by 0 bases and V by 6 bases; bases with no gene match: 14. The CDR3 contains 17 residues. Germline V gene data show CDR1 as MNHEY and CDR2 as SMNVEV (reference sequence). CDR3 region: CASSWSGTHYSSYEQYF. CDR3 nucleotides: TGTGCCAGCAGCTGGAGCGGGACGCATTATAGCTCCTACGAGCAGTACTTC.

The CDR3 DNA reads TGTGCCAGCAGTTTACTCGGACAGGGCGGCGGGGAGCTGTTTTTT. It is translated as CASSLLGQGGGELFF. The rearrangement uses TRBV27 and TRBJ2-2, with TRBD1 identical over 8 bases. The trim removed 2 bases at V and 7 bases at J, leaving 6 bases unmatched. There are 15 residues in the CDR3. CDR1 is MNHEY and CDR2 is SMNVEV in the germline V gene (reference sequence).

V usage is TRBV9 and J usage is TRBJ2-5, with TRBD2 identical over 11 bases. V shed 4 bases and J 5 bases; nucleotides not matched to a gene: 7. This CDR3 is 15 amino acids long. Germline V gene data show CDR1 as SGDLS and CDR2 as YYNGEE. Written as DNA, the CDR3 is TGTGCCAGCAGCCGGACTAGCGGGTTGCGGGAGACCCAGTACTTC. Its translation is CASSRTSGLRETQYF. Drawing the rest from reference TRBV9 and TRBJ2-5, the complete variable domain is DSGVTQTPKHLITATGQRVTLRCSPRSGDLSVYWYQQSLDQGLQFLIQYYNGEERAKGNILERFSAQQFPDLHSELNLSSLELGDSALYFCASSRTSGLRETQYFGPGTRLLVL.

The CDR3 DNA sequence: TGTGCCAGCAGCCAAGACATAGGGACAGGGGACGAGCAGTACTTC. Protein: CASSQDIGTGDEQYF. The J gene is TRBJ2-7, the V gene TRBV14, with 10 bases that match TRBD1. The CDR3 length is 15 residues. The V and J ends lost 0 bases and 5 bases, in that order; junction bases with no gene match: 4. From germline, CDR1 is SGHDN and CDR2 FVKESK. The full variable domain, in which reference TRBV14 and TRBJ2-7 provide the parts outside the CDR3, is EAGVTQFPSHSVIEKGQTVTLRCDPISGHDNLYWYRRVMGKEIKFLLHFVKESKQDESGMPNNRFLAERTGGTYSTLKVQPAELEDSGVYFCASSQDIGTGDEQYFGPGTRLTVT.

This rearrangement joins TRBV18 to TRBJ1-2; TRBD1 aligns across 7 bases. V dropped 6 bases and J dropped 5; count of bases not matched to a gene: 6. This CDR3 has 13 amino acids. Germline CDR1 is KGHSH and CDR2 is LQKENI. The DNA of the CDR3 is TGTGCCAGCTCGGAGGGGGCTGAATATGGCTACACCTTC. It specifies CASSEGAEYGYTF.